This passage covers 24 T cell receptor beta chains from one sample sequenced in a study of T cells in women clearing cervical HPV infection. The protocol was immunoSEQ multiplex PCR, while the TCRdb copy is restricted to in-frame clones and leaves out a portion. The table counts around 17,000 clones; more than 9% lies in the top ten. The sample consisted of blood buffy coat. The receptors originated from a woman between 18 and 69 years old with a cervical HPV16 infection that either progressed to CIN3+ or cleared (not recorded which).

Of note for this clone: The CDR3 goes on 3 residues after the read ends, and that part is filled in from the germline J gene. J is TRBJ1-5 and V is TRBV19; D gene ambiguous. V was trimmed by 6 bases and J by 9 bases, leaving 12 bases between them. This CDR3 contains 12 residues. The germline V gene has CDR1 LNHDA and CDR2 SQIVND (reference sequence). CDR3 bases read: TGTGCCAGTAGGACAACGAACAGGCCC. It is translated as CASRTTNRP. The whole CDR3 protein reads CASRTTNRPQHF. The complete variable domain, with remaining parts taken from reference TRBV19 and TRBJ1-5, reads DGGITQSPKYLFRKEGQNVTLSCEQNLNHDAMYWYRQDPGQGLRLIYYSQIVNDFQKGDIAEGYSVSREKKESFPLTVTSAQKNPTAFYLCASRTTNRPQHFGDGTRLSIL.

CDR3 loop: CASSLGTPNSYEQYF. Partial CDR3 DNA: TGTGCCAGCAGCTTGGGGACTCCAAACTCCTACGAG. The chain couples TRBV7-2 to TRBJ2-7, with D maybe TRBD2 (6 bases). The DNA ends 3 residues before the CDR3 does, and the rest of the CDR3 is filled in from the germline J gene. V dropped 3 bases and J dropped 0 bases, with 12 bases sitting between them. From germline, CDR1 is SGHTA and CDR2 FQGNSA. This CDR3 has 15 residues.

By frequency, this clone registers medium-sized. The CDR3 goes on 3 residues after the read ends, and that part is filled in from the germline J gene. The rearrangement links TRBV18 to TRBJ2-5, with D unresolved. This CDR3 region has 14 residues. V lost 5 bases and J lost 4, with 14 bases in between. Germline CDR1 and CDR2: KGHSH and LQKENI. CDR3 DNA, as far as it was read: TGTGCCAGCTCAGCCGTGTTGGGCGCAGAGACC. This sequence encodes CASSAVLGAET. The complete CDR3 sequence is CASSAVLGAETQYF.

A note on this clone: The CDR3 end falls 3 residues outside the read, so it is completed with the germline J gene. V and J are TRBV6-1 and TRBJ1-5; tentative D call: TRBD1 (5 bases). The germline gives CDR1 MNHNS, CDR2 SASEGT. V was pared by 3 bases and J by 4 bases, with 10 bases between. This CDR3 contains 14 residues. The CDR3 region is CASSDVGGNQPQHF. Incomplete CDR3 DNA: TGTGCCAGCAGTGATGTGGGGGGAAATCAGCCC.

On this clone itself: From the germline J gene comes the end of the CDR3, since the read stops 3 residues before it. The rearrangement joins TRBV14 to TRBJ1-2; 7 bases agree with TRBD1. There are 13 residues in the CDR3. In germline, CDR1 is SGHDN, CDR2 FVKESK. The part of the CDR3 DNA that was read is TGTGCCAGCAGCCACGACAGGGTTTACGGC. It yields the protein CASSHDRVYG. The full-length CDR3 reads as CASSHDRVYGYTF. The variable domain in full, with the rest retrieved from reference TRBV14 and TRBJ1-2, is EAGVTQFPSHSVIEKGQTVTLRCDPISGHDNLYWYRRVMGKEIKFLLHFVKESKQDESGMPNNRFLAERTGGTYSTLKVQPAELEDSGVYFCASSHDRVYGYTFGSGTRLTVV.

A remark on this clone: Read coverage stops 3 residues before the CDR3 terminus; the germline J gene supplies the remainder. The chain carries TRBV7-2 and TRBJ2-7; D remains ambiguous. Trimming left V 0 bases short and J 3 bases short, with 6 bases between. This CDR3 is 13 amino acids long. Germline V gene lookup returns CDR1 SGHTA and CDR2 FQGNSA. CDR3 bases read: TGTGCCAGCAGCTTAGCTAATAGCTACGAG. Translated: CASSLANSYE. From start to end, the CDR3 is CASSLANSYEQYF.

Comment on this clone: Coverage ceases 3 residues before the CDR3 finishes, and the germline J gene fills in the end. V is TRBV18 and J is TRBJ2-3, with 7 bases that match TRBD1. The CDR3 contains 15 residues. Germline V lookup: CDR1 KGHSH, CDR2 LQKENI. The CDR3 is CASSPRTGPNQPQYF. The sequenced part of the CDR3 DNA is TGTGCCAGCTCACCGCGGACAGGACCCAATCAGCCG.

By frequency, this clone registers medium-sized (0.01 to 0.1%). The read stops 3 residues short of the end of the CDR3; the missing end is completed from the germline J gene. The chain combines TRBV5-1 with TRBJ1-4; 9 bases are shared with TRBD1. This CDR3 spans 15 amino acids. V trimming: 4 bases; J trimming: 4 bases; junction bases outside the gene matches: 5. From germline, CDR1 is SGHRS and CDR2 YFSETQ. The CDR3 region is CASSQPGQGNEKLFF. CDR3 bases read: TGCGCCAGCAGCCAACCGGGACAGGGTAATGAAAAA.

The chain's CDR3 is CASSADRGMAYEQYF. The CDR3 DNA, read in part, is TGTGCCAGCAGCGCCGACAGGGGAATGGCCTACGAG. The chain combines TRBV2 with TRBJ2-7, with 8 nucleotides matching TRBD1. The DNA ends 3 residues before the CDR3 does, and the rest of the CDR3 is filled in from the germline J gene. Germline values: CDR1 SNHLY, CDR2 FYNNEI. V lost 6 bases, J lost 2 bases, and 9 bases stayed unmatched. This CDR3 has 15 residues.

As for this clone: The read comes to an end 3 residues before the CDR3 does, leaving the germline J gene to fill in the end. The chain carries TRBV7-2 and TRBJ2-3, with 8 nucleotides matching TRBD2. Germline CDR1 reads SGHTA; CDR2 reads FQGNSA. The CDR3 is 15 amino acids. The V gene end was trimmed by 0 bases and the J gene end by 1 base; junction bases not matched to a gene: 0. Partial CDR3 DNA: TGTGCCAGCAGCTTAGCTAGCGGGGGCACAGATACG. It specifies CASSLASGGTDT. The whole CDR3 region reads CASSLASGGTDTQYF. Full variable domain (rest looked up from reference TRBV7-2 and TRBJ2-3): GAGVSQSPSNKVTEKGKDVELRCDPISGHTALYWYRQSLGQGLEFLIYFQGNSAPDKSGLPSDRFSAERTGGSVSTLTIQRTQQEDSAVYLCASSLASGGTDTQYFGPGTRLTVL.

In regard to this clone: The read falls 3 residues short of the CDR3 end, and the missing part is taken from the germline J gene. The chain combines TRBV28 with TRBJ1-4, with D possibly TRBD1 on 6 matching bases. CDR3 length: 15 residues. Looked up from germline, CDR1 is MDHEN and CDR2 is SYDVKM. The V and J ends lost 6 bases and 10 bases respectively, with 21 bases between them. Partial CDR3 DNA: TGTGCCAGCAGCCACCAACAGGGTGGCCCGGGAAAA. Amino acid sequence: CASSHQQGGPGK. The entire CDR3 reads CASSHQQGGPGKLFF.

Notes on this clone: The read finishes 3 residues shy of the CDR3 end, and the germline J gene is used to complete it. The genes are TRBV23-1 and TRBJ2-4; 9 positions match TRBD1. TRBV23-1 is assigned to the ORF class and has an uncertain function. The CDR3 has 20 residues. Germline trimming cut 5 bases from V and 1 base from J; bases unmatched to any gene: 18. The chain's CDR3 is CASSAIRDRDVVEAKNIQYF. The part of the CDR3 DNA that was read is TGCGCCAGCAGTGCTATCCGGGACAGGGATGTGGTGGAGGCCAAAAACATT.

As regards this clone: The read gets to within 3 residues of the CDR3 end, and the germline J gene fills in the rest. This chain connects TRBV12-3 or TRBV12-4 to TRBJ1-1, with a possible D match to TRBD1 (6 bases). Trimming stripped 2 bases from V and 6 bases from J, with 10 bases between. The CDR3 has 13 residues. CDR3 sequence reads: CASSLRGTAEAFF. The sequenced part of the CDR3 DNA is TGTGCCAGCAGTTTAAGGGGGACGGCTGAA.

The CDR3 DNA, read in part, is TGTGCCATCAGGGAACAGCTGAACACTGAA. This encodes CAIREQLNTE. The whole CDR3 reads CAIREQLNTEAFF. The chain has TRBV10-3 and TRBJ1-1; D gene ambiguous. The CDR3 extends 3 residues past the end of the read, so its final part is completed from the germline J gene. Germline loops: CDR1 ENHRY, CDR2 SYGVKD. This CDR3 is built from 13 residues. Trimming took off 6 bases at V and 0 bases at J, with 8 bases between the two ends.

On this clone: Read data end 3 residues before the CDR3 end; the end is taken from the germline J gene. The chain employs TRBV19 and TRBJ2-7; TRBD2 might be the D (7 bases). This CDR3 is built from 16 residues. Trimming took off 3 bases at V and 3 bases at J, with 18 bases between the two ends. Germline V gene sequence: CDR1 LNHDA, CDR2 SQIVND (reference sequence). The sequenced CDR3 bases are TGTGCCAGTAGTATTTCCCTGGCGGGGGCAAACTACGAG. As protein: CASSISLAGANYE. The CDR3 reads in full as CASSISLAGANYEQYF. The full variable domain, completed using reference TRBV19 and TRBJ2-7, is DGGITQSPKYLFRKEGQNVTLSCEQNLNHDAMYWYRQDPGQGLRLIYYSQIVNDFQKGDIAEGYSVSREKKESFPLTVTSAQKNPTAFYLCASSISLAGANYEQYFGPGTRLTVT.

Comment on this clone: The CDR3 goes on 3 residues after the read ends, and that part is filled in from the germline J gene. The chain has TRBV20-1 and TRBJ2-1, with 15 positions matching TRBD2. V lost 6 bases to trimming and J lost 5 bases; unmatched junction nucleotides: 11. Germline V gives CDR1 DFQATT, CDR2 SNEGSKA (reference sequence). The CDR3 has 17 residues. Here the CDR3 reads CSADGTSGGTGNNEQFF. CDR3 DNA, as far as it was read: TGCAGTGCAGATGGGACTAGCGGGGGGACGGGGAACAATGAG.

With respect to this clone: The CDR3 end is not reached by the read, which stops 3 residues before it; the germline J gene fills it in. The chain joins TRBV20-1 to TRBJ2-3; TRBD2 agrees at 10 bases. The V segment lost 3 bases and the J segment 5 bases; nucleotides outside the gene matches: 8. The CDR3 sequence is 15 residues long. Germline values: CDR1 DFQATT, CDR2 SNEGSKA (reference sequence). The CDR3 loop reads CSASASGRWVDTQYF. The CDR3 DNA, read in part, is TGCAGTGCTAGTGCTAGCGGGAGATGGGTAGATACG.

On this clone itself: The sequenced fragment ends 3 residues before the CDR3 boundary, so the rest is inferred from the germline J gene. V usage is TRBV29-1 and J usage is TRBJ2-2; 7 bases fit TRBD1. The CDR3 has 14 residues. CDR1 and CDR2 from the germline V gene are SQVTM and ANQGSEA. The DNA read from the CDR3 is TGCAGCGTTGAAGGGGACAGAACTGGGGAAAAG. Its translation: CSVEGDRTGEK. The whole CDR3 region reads CSVEGDRTGEKLFF.

As concerns this clone: The CDR3 end falls 3 residues outside the read, so it is completed with the germline J gene. The chain has TRBV20-1 and TRBJ2-7, with D possibly TRBD1 on 5 matching bases. The V gene's germline CDR1 is DFQATT and CDR2 SNEGSKA (reference sequence). The CDR3 length is 13 residues. The germline V and J ends were trimmed by 5 bases and 4 bases, with 15 bases remaining between them. The CDR3 bases that were read are TGCAGTGCTCGCACCCCCCAGGGTTACGAG. This encodes CSARTPQGYE. The entire CDR3 sequence reads CSARTPQGYEQYF.

Concerning this clone: The sequenced fragment ends 3 residues before the CDR3 boundary, so the rest is inferred from the germline J gene. V is TRBV5-4 and J is TRBJ1-6; TRBD1 agrees at 7 bases. Germline lookup yields CDR1 SGHNT and CDR2 YYREEE (reference sequence). The CDR3 extends over 15 amino acids. The V gene end was trimmed by 4 bases and the J gene end by 10 bases; junction bases not matched to a gene: 11. The CDR3 loop is CASSQDDRADSPLHF. The part of the CDR3 DNA that was read is TGTGCCAGCAGCCAGGATGACAGGGCAGACTCACCC.

Points on this clone: The CDR3 end lies 3 residues beyond the end of the read and is filled in from the germline J gene. The gene calls are TRBV7-3 and TRBJ2-1, with no clear D. The CDR3 runs 14 residues. Trimming shortened V by 2 bases and J by 4 bases, and 9 bases separated the two germline ends. Looked up from germline, CDR1 is SGHTA and CDR2 is FQGTGA. CDR3 bases read: TGTGCCAGCAGCTTATCAGGAGAGTACAATGAG. It codes for CASSLSGEYNE. The entire CDR3 reads CASSLSGEYNEQFF.

Comment on this clone: The read stops 3 residues short of the end of the CDR3; the missing end is completed from the germline J gene. The chain links TRBV7-2 to TRBJ1-3, with D possibly matching TRBD1 (5 bases). CDR3 size: 14 residues. From germline, CDR1 is SGHTA and CDR2 FQGNSA. The DNA read from the CDR3 is TGTGCCAGCAGCCCTTCGACTTGGGGGGTGGAG. Translating gives CASSPSTWGVE. The full CDR3 reads CASSPSTWGVEIYF.

Points on this clone: Read coverage stops 3 residues before the CDR3 terminus; the germline J gene supplies the remainder. The chain joins TRBV28 to TRBJ2-3, with 8 bases identical to TRBD1. CDR1 MDHEN and CDR2 SYDVKM come from the germline V gene. This CDR3 has 16 amino acids. The ends lost 1 base at V and 4 bases at J; junction bases unmatched: 7. CDR3 DNA (partial): TGTGCCAGCAGTTTATTACAGGGGGTCCCTCCAGATACG. It encodes CASSLLQGVPPDT. The whole CDR3 is CASSLLQGVPPDTQYF.

The CDR3 sequence: CASSPHTGGGGDTQYF. The covered CDR3 bases are TGTGCCAGCAGTCCTCACACCGGGGGCGGGGGAGATACG. The chain combines TRBV14 with TRBJ2-3; tentative D call: TRBD2 (7 bases). From the germline J gene comes the end of the CDR3, since the read stops 3 residues before it. CDR1 is SGHDN, CDR2 FVKESK, per germline. V gave up 6 bases and J gave up 5 bases, with 21 bases separating them. There are 16 residues in the CDR3.